One sample yielded the 4 T cell receptor beta chains listed below, sequenced in a study of response to subunit inactivated influenza vaccine. TCRdb used MiXCR to reprocess the RT-PCR reads, holding one entry per CDR3 protein. The sample has roughly 550,000 distinct CDR3 sequences, under 25% seen once. These data also formed part of another study, on T cells expressing NK-cell markers. From that paper: Libraries used 5'RACE template switching adding universal primer site and UMIs.

Sequencing used CD4+ T cells sorted from PBMCs, obtained about 12 days after vaccination. The receptors derive from a man aged 50-60 years who received an inactivated influenza vaccine.

The CDR3 coding sequence is TGTGCCAGCAGCCCGGGACTAGCGGGGGAAGATACGCAGTATTTT. It encodes CASSPGLAGEDTQYF. This chain joins TRBV4-2 and TRBJ2-3; 14 nucleotides match TRBD2. The CDR3 is made up of 15 amino acids. V lost 4 bases and J lost 5; bases outside the gene matches: 2. In germline, CDR1 is LGHNA, CDR2 YNFKEQ.

This chain uses TRBV24-1 with TRBJ2-5; D unresolved. Per the germline V gene, CDR1 is KGHDR and CDR2 is SFDVKD. V was clipped by 0 bases and J by 3 bases, with 7 bases between them. This CDR3 contains 14 residues. CDR3 in amino acids: CATSDLKAEETQYF. CDR3 DNA sequence: TGTGCCACCAGTGATTTGAAGGCAGAAGAGACCCAGTACTTC.

The chain combines TRBV6-1 with TRBJ2-2; D not certain. The CDR3 totals 14 residues. Germline CDR1 reads MNHNS; CDR2 reads SASEGT. Trimming removed 7 bases at V and 0 bases at J, with 9 bases between. The CDR3 nucleotides are TGTGCCAGCACCCCGGCCCCGAACACCGGGGAGCTGTTTTTT. This sequence encodes CASTPAPNTGELFF.

This clonotype was seen ten or more times. The chain employs TRBV10-3 and TRBJ2-1; 11 nucleotides align to TRBD1. The J segment lost 7 bases and the V segment lost 7 bases, leaving 3 bases of the junction unmatched. Per the germline V gene, CDR1 is ENHRY and CDR2 is SYGVKD. The CDR3 has 13 amino acids. CDR3 sequence: CAITGTGGNEQFF. CDR3 DNA sequence: TGTGCCATCACCGGGACAGGGGGTAATGAGCAGTTCTTC.